The next 25 T cell receptor beta chains were all read from a single sample in a study of T-cell memory formation after mild COVID-19. TCRdb re-analysed the 5' RACE reads in MiXCR, keeping a single row per CDR3 protein. The sample shows roughly 480,000 distinct CDR3 sequences, around a quarter of them seen only once. Sequenced input: PBMCs or a T cell subset sorted from them (not recorded which). These receptors all stem from an adult woman who had mild COVID-19 (a few samples of this study predate the infection). Cell type and time point are not known.

The gene calls are TRBV11-2 and TRBJ2-1, with 10 bases matching TRBD2. The CDR3 has 15 amino acids. The germline V gene has CDR1 SGHAT and CDR2 FQNNGV. J was trimmed by 7 bases and V by 3 bases; bases with no gene match: 6. The CDR3 loop reads CASSFVAGGKNEQFF. The CDR3 nucleotides read TGTGCCAGCAGCTTTGTAGCGGGGGGCAAGAATGAGCAGTTCTTC.

This clonotype was recorded a few times. The chain recombines TRBV7-9 with TRBJ2-1, with 10 bases fitting TRBD2. CDR3 size: 14 residues. V lost 4 bases, J lost 10 bases, and 7 bases stayed unmatched. Looked up from germline, CDR1 is SEHNR and CDR2 is FQNEAQ (reference sequence). CDR3 residues: CASSYSAGGSEQFF. CDR3 bases: TGTGCCAGCAGCTACTCAGCGGGAGGGTCCGAGCAGTTCTTC.

V gene TRBV11-3 combines with J gene TRBJ2-4; D may be TRBD2 (5 bases). CDR3 length equals 16 residues. CDR1 and CDR2 from the germline V gene are SGHNT and YENEEA. Deletions cut 1 base from V and 2 bases from J, with 12 bases between. CDR3 coding DNA: TGTGCCAGCAGCTTAGCGGGGAGAGGGACCAAAAACATTCAGTACTTC. Amino acid sequence: CASSLAGRGTKNIQYF.

This chain connects TRBV24-1 to TRBJ1-5; unclear D gene. V dropped 5 bases and J dropped 3 bases, with 7 bases sitting between them. In germline, CDR1 is KGHDR, CDR2 SFDVKD. The CDR3 has 13 residues. CDR3 in amino acids: CATSARVNQPQHF. The CDR3 nucleotides are TGTGCCACCAGTGCCCGGGTCAATCAGCCCCAGCATTTT.

CDR3 coding DNA: TGTGCCAGCAGTTCACTGACAGGGTTGGGGCAGGAGACCCAGTACTTC. Protein product: CASSSLTGLGQETQYF. The J gene is TRBJ2-5, the V gene TRBV12-3 or TRBV12-4, with 7 bases identical to TRBD1. Trimming cost V 4 bases and J 5 bases; bases outside gene matches: 13. This CDR3 has 16 residues.

The chain links TRBV5-1 to TRBJ2-7; a possible D gene is TRBD1 (6 bases). Germline loops: CDR1 SGHRS, CDR2 YFSETQ. Deletions cut 2 bases from V and 2 bases from J, with 14 bases between. The CDR3 has 15 residues. CDR3 sequence: CASSLQGLPPYEQYF. The DNA for the CDR3 is TGCGCCAGCAGCTTACAGGGCCTACCACCCTACGAGCAGTACTTC. Filled out from reference TRBV5-1 and TRBJ2-7, the complete variable domain reads KAGVTQTPRYLIKTRGQQVTLSCSPISGHRSVSWYQQTPGQGLQFLFEYFSETQRNKGNFPGRFSGRQFSNSRSEMNVSTLELGDSALYLCASSLQGLPPYEQYFGPGTRLTVT.

This chain joins TRBV18 and TRBJ2-7; the D is unclear. V lost 0 bases and J 3 bases, leaving 6 bases between the germline ends. Germline V gene data show CDR1 as KGHSH and CDR2 as LQKENI. The CDR3 covers 13 residues. The CDR3 nucleotides are TGTGCCAGCTCACCACCAAATCGCTACGAGCAGTACTTC. As protein: CASSPPNRYEQYF.

The V gene is TRBV27, the J gene TRBJ2-1, with TRBD2 identical over 8 bases. V lost 8 bases to trimming and J lost 8 bases; unmatched junction nucleotides: 11. This CDR3 has 14 residues. The germline V gene has CDR1 MNHEY and CDR2 SMNVEV (reference sequence). CDR3 nucleotides: TGTGCCAGCGGATCGGGACTAGGAGTCCATGAGCAGTTCTTC. Amino acids: CASGSGLGVHEQFF.

The chain uses TRBV7-3 and TRBJ2-3, with 8 nucleotides matching TRBD2. The CDR3 extends over 17 amino acids. Trimming took 5 bases from V and 0 from J; bases not matched to a gene: 10. Germline V CDR1 and CDR2: SGHTA, FQGTGA. The CDR3 sequence: CASSPTGLAVSTDTQYF. In DNA form, the CDR3 reads TGTGCCAGCAGCCCAACAGGACTAGCAGTTAGCACAGATACGCAGTATTTT.

This clonotype was seen only a few times. This chain links TRBV4-2 with TRBJ2-1; TRBD2 agrees at 9 bases. Losses at the gene ends were 3 bases for V and 0 bases for J; bases not matched to a gene: 6. Germline V gene data show CDR1 as LGHNA and CDR2 as YNFKEQ. CDR3 length equals 17 residues. The CDR3: CASSQASGRSSYNEQFF. The CDR3 nucleotides read TGTGCCAGCAGCCAGGCCAGCGGGAGGAGCTCCTACAATGAGCAGTTCTTC.

The chain employs TRBV27 and TRBJ2-1, with D maybe TRBD2 (5 bases). The germline V gene encodes CDR1 MNHEY and CDR2 SMNVEV (reference sequence). V was cut by 4 bases and J by 10 bases, with 14 bases left in between. The CDR3 consists of 13 residues. This chain's CDR3 is CASSSPVGSEQFF. The CDR3 DNA reads TGTGCCAGCAGTTCCCCCGTTGGGAGCGAGCAGTTCTTC.

This clonotype occurred a few times. V and J are TRBV12-3 or TRBV12-4 and TRBJ1-1; no reliable D call. The CDR3 covers 16 residues. The germline V and J ends were trimmed by 10 bases and 0 bases, with 21 bases remaining between them. Written as DNA, the CDR3 is TGTGCCATCCTGCCTATAAGGTTTGGGATGAACACTGAAGCTTTCTTT. This encodes CAILPIRFGMNTEAFF.

This clonotype occurred a few times. The rearrangement uses TRBV7-9 and TRBJ2-5; 8 bases map to TRBD1. Germline assignment: CDR1 SEHNR and CDR2 FQNEAQ (reference sequence). After removal of 4 bases from V and 2 bases from J, the junction contained 6 bases not matched to a gene. The CDR3 loop spans 15 amino acids. The CDR3 bases are TGTGCCAGCAGCTCCGACAGGGGAGAACAAGAGACCCAGTACTTC. Its protein product is CASSSDRGEQETQYF.

In the case of this clonotype: At one end the junction does not follow the germline gene, possibly because of a read error. The chain joins TRBV11-2 to TRBJ1-3; a weak D match, TRBD1 (5 bases). The CDR3 extends over 16 amino acids. Germline CDR1 reads SGHAT; CDR2 reads FQNNGV. The CDR3 region is CASSVTGFLSANTIYF. CDR3 nucleotide sequence: TGTGCCAGCAGCGTTACAGGATTCCTCTCTGCAAACACCATATATTTT.

The chain links TRBV30 to TRBJ1-1, with D uncertain. V was pared by 3 bases and J by 4 bases, with 15 bases between. The V gene's germline CDR1 is GTSNPN and CDR2 SVGIG (reference sequence). The CDR3 covers 14 residues. The CDR3 loop is CAWSPLGIGTEAFF. CDR3 DNA: TGTGCCTGGAGCCCCTTGGGCATTGGCACTGAAGCTTTCTTT.

This clonotype showed up just a few times. The chain carries TRBV5-1 and TRBJ2-1, with 9 bases that match TRBD2. The junction had 19 bases not matched to a gene; V was cut back by 0 bases and J by 9 bases. This CDR3 contains 19 residues. Per germline, CDR1 SGHRS and CDR2 YFSETQ. CDR3 in amino acids: CASSLGPSGLAGSIGEQFF. CDR3 sequence (DNA): TGCGCCAGCAGCTTGGGACCAAGTGGGCTAGCGGGATCTATCGGTGAGCAGTTCTTC.

Written as DNA, the CDR3 is TGTGCCTGGAGTGTTGCCCCGAAGGAGCCCCAGCATTTT. Translating it yields CAWSVAPKEPQHF. The V gene is TRBV30, the J gene TRBJ1-5; D uncertain. The length of the CDR3 is 13 residues. V was shortened by 0 bases and J by 8 bases, with 11 bases between the two germline ends. From germline, CDR1 is GTSNPN and CDR2 SVGIG (reference sequence).

This clonotype was seen a handful of times. The rearrangement uses TRBV5-5 and TRBJ1-1; the D is unclear. The germline gives CDR1 SGHKS, CDR2 YYEKEE (reference sequence). V was trimmed by 6 bases and J by 0 bases, leaving 9 bases between them. The CDR3 sequence is 13 residues long. The CDR3 here is CASTIKMNTEAFF. The DNA for the CDR3 is TGTGCCAGCACAATAAAGATGAACACTGAAGCTTTCTTT. The complete variable domain, with remaining parts taken from reference TRBV5-5 and TRBJ1-1, reads DAGVTQSPTHLIKTRGQQVTLRCSPISGHKSVSWYQQVLGQGPQFIFQYYEKEERGRGNFPDRFSARQFPNYSSELNVNALLLGDSALYLCASTIKMNTEAFFGQGTRLTVV.

This clonotype has a handful of counts. The chain joins TRBV5-1 to TRBJ2-7; TRBD1 aligns across 7 bases. This CDR3 region has 14 residues. CDR1 and CDR2 from the germline V gene are SGHRS and YFSETQ. V shed 2 bases, J shed 2 bases, and the junction held 4 bases outside the gene matches. The CDR3 DNA follows: TGCGCCAGCAGCTTTTCGACAGGGCCCTACGAGCAGTACTTC. Translating it yields CASSFSTGPYEQYF.

The V and J genes are TRBV12-3 or TRBV12-4 and TRBJ2-1; 8 nucleotides line up with TRBD1. The CDR3 is 14 amino acids. J lost 4 bases, V lost 8 bases, and 7 bases had no gene match. CDR3 loop: CASQQGARYNEQFF. DNA of the CDR3: TGTGCCAGCCAGCAGGGGGCCCGGTACAATGAGCAGTTCTTC.

This chain connects TRBV14 to TRBJ1-4; tentative D call: TRBD1 (5 bases). The CDR3 contains 14 residues. Trimming stripped 5 bases from V and 7 bases from J, with 14 bases between. Looked up from germline, CDR1 is SGHDN and CDR2 is FVKESK. This CDR3 reads CASSSRSGGEKLFF. The CDR3 DNA is TGTGCCAGCAGCTCCCGTAGCGGGGGTGAAAAACTGTTTTTT.

The CDR3 sequence: CASSTTSGGPGELFF. The CDR3 nucleotides read TGTGCCAGCAGCACGACTAGCGGGGGGCCCGGGGAGCTGTTTTTT. This sequence joins TRBV11-1 and TRBJ2-2, with TRBD2 matching 13 bases. Trimming took 5 bases from V and 6 from J; bases not matched to a gene: 3. The CDR3 runs to 15 residues. Germline V CDR1 and CDR2: SGHAT, FQDESV (reference sequence).

A few counts support this clonotype. The chain uses TRBV7-9 and TRBJ2-1, with unresolved D. The CDR3 runs 12 residues. The ends were cut back, 2 bases at V and 10 bases at J, with 9 bases in the middle. CDR1 and CDR2 (germline): SEHNR, FQNEAQ (reference sequence). CDR3 sequence reads: CASSLTWLEQFF. CDR3 nucleotide sequence: TGTGCCAGCAGCTTAACGTGGCTAGAGCAGTTCTTC.

The V call is TRBV19, the J call TRBJ2-5, with TRBD2 matching over 10 bases. Losses at the gene ends were 3 bases for V and 4 bases for J; bases not matched to a gene: 11. Germline loops: CDR1 LNHDA, CDR2 SQIVND (reference sequence). The length of the CDR3 is 17 residues. The DNA for the CDR3 is TGTGCCAGTAGTATGGGCGGTCTAGCGGGAGTAGGAGAGACCCAGTACTTC. Translated: CASSMGGLAGVGETQYF.

This clonotype was seen ten or more times. V and J are TRBV9 and TRBJ2-7; 7 bases match TRBD1. CDR1 is SGDLS and CDR2 is YYNGEE in the germline V gene. J lost 0 bases, V lost 7 bases, and 7 bases had no gene match. The CDR3 length is 14 residues. In DNA, the CDR3 is TGTGCCAGCTCACCCAGGACAGGCTCCTACGAGCAGTACTTC. Amino acid sequence: CASSPRTGSYEQYF.